This T cell receptor beta chain was obtained from a study of molecular identifiers for immune sequencing clone quantification. This clonotype was counted many times. There are 19 residues in the CDR3. CDR1 and CDR2 from the germline V gene are SGDLS and YYNGEE. V lost 2 bases, J lost 5 bases, and 25 bases lay in between. Previously described methods with listed TCR primers produced the bulk TCR libraries. A single record per CDR3 protein comes from TCRdb applying MiXCR to the PCR reads. The table shows about 500,000 distinct CDR3 sequences, with less than 30% occurring only once. The chain is built from TRBV9 and TRBJ2-2, with D perhaps matching TRBD2 (6 bases). The sequence derives from a human donor in good health. Some libraries in this study had Jurkat cell RNA spiked in. Sequencing was performed on naive CD8+ T cells from blood, with Jurkat cell RNA spiked in. Indicated subset: FACS-sorted CD8+CD4-CCR7+CD45RA+ naive T cells. The DNA for the CDR3 is TGTGCCAGCAGCGTGCCGATCGGGGCTGGGGGGATTCAGACCGGGGAGCTGTTTTTT. It codes for CASSVPIGAGGIQTGELFF.